This TCR beta chain originates from a study of blood T cell repertoires in COVID-19. Study context: Samples of COVID-19 (acute and convalescent) were obtained from the United States, Italy and Spain.

The CDR3 totals 14 residues. Germline trimming cut 5 bases from V and 8 bases from J; bases unmatched to any gene: 9. Germline V CDR1 and CDR2: LNHDA, SQIVND (reference sequence). Profiled with immunoSEQ multiplex PCR; TCRdb holds only in-frame clones, not every one. Of a few hundred thousand clones listed, about 87% are singletons. V and J are TRBV19 and TRBJ1-1; 9 bases are shared with TRBD1. The origin of this receptor is a man in his forties in a cohort exposed to, infected with or recovered from COVID-19 (not recorded which). Material for sequencing was PBMCs or T cells enriched from blood (not recorded which). The CDR3 is CASSPGTGISEAFF. The DNA for the CDR3 is TGTGCCAGTAGTCCCGGGACAGGGATATCAGAAGCTTTCTTT. The full variable domain, completed using reference TRBV19 and TRBJ1-1, is DGGITQSPKYLFRKEGQNVTLSCEQNLNHDAMYWYRQDPGQGLRLIYYSQIVNDFQKGDIAEGYSVSREKKESFPLTVTSAQKNPTAFYLCASSPGTGISEAFFGQGTRLTVV.